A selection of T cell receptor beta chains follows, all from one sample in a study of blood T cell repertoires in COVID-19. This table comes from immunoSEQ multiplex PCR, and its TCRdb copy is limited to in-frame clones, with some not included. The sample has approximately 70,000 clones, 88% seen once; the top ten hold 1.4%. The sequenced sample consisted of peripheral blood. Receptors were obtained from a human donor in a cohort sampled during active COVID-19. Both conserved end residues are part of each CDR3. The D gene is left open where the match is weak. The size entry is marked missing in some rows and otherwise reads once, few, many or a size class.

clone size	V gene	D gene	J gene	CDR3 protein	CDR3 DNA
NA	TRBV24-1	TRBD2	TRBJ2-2	CATSDARAGVAGELFF	TGTGCCACCAGTGATGCTCGAGCGGGAGTAGCCGGGGAGCTGTTTTTT
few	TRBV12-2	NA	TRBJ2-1	CASRLRREEGPAYNEQFF	TGTGCAAGTCGCTTAAGGCGGGAGGAAGGTCCCGCCTACAATGAGCAGTTCTTC
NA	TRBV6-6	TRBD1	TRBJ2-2	CASRGQANTGELFF	TGTGCCAGCAGAGGACAGGCAAACACCGGGGAGCTGTTTTTT
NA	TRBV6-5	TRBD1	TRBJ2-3	CASSYSRTGDTQYF	TGTGCCAGCAGTTACTCGAGGACAGGGGATACGCAGTATTTT
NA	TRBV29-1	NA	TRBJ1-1	CSGHREPNTEAFF	TGCAGCGGGCACAGGGAGCCTAACACTGAAGCTTTCTTT
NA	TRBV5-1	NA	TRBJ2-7	CASSLALTYEQYF	TGCGCCAGCAGCCTGGCCCTTACCTACGAGCAGTACTTC
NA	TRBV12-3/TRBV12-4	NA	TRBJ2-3	CASRDTGTDTQYF	TGTGCCAGCCGCGACACCGGCACAGATACGCAGTATTTT
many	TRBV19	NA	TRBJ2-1	CASKGAQSSYNEQFF	TGTGCCAGTAAGGGAGCTCAGAGCTCCTACAATGAGCAGTTCTTC
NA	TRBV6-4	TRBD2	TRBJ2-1	CASSLAGGNEQFF	TGTGCCAGCAGTTTAGCGGGAGGCAATGAGCAGTTCTTC
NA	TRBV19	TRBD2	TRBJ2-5	CASSIAGAPGAQYF	TGTGCCAGTAGCATAGCGGGAGCCCCGGGAGCCCAGTACTTC
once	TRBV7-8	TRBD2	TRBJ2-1	CASSARIREGPYNEQFF	TGTGCCAGCAGCGCACGAATACGGGAGGGCCCCTACAATGAGCAGTTCTTC
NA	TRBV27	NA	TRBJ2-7	CASSPAGYEQYF	TGTGCCAGCAGTCCGGCGGGGTACGAGCAGTACTTC
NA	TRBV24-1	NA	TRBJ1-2	CATSAAAEGYGYTF	TGTGCCACCAGTGCGGCAGCCGAGGGCTATGGCTACACCTTC